Listed below are T cell receptor beta chains from one sample, sequenced in a study of blood T cell repertoires in COVID-19. TCRdb keeps only in-frame clones here, not all; method: immunoSEQ multiplex PCR. This table holds about 240,000 clones, over 80% found once. The specimen sequenced was peripheral blood. These receptors originate from a human donor in a cohort sampled during active COVID-19. Both conserved end residues are part of each CDR3. The D gene is left open where the match is weak. A row's size may be missing; if present it is once, few, many or a size class.

TRBJ2-7 | NA | NA | TRBV3-1/TRBV3-2 | CASSTRALTYEQYF | TGTGCCAGCAGCACGAGGGCTCTTACCTACGAGCAGTACTTC
TRBJ2-2 | NA | NA | TRBV12-5 | CASVVQGGPGELFF | TGTGCTAGTGTCGTCCAAGGGGGACCCGGGGAGCTGTTTTTT
TRBJ2-3 | TRBD1 | few | TRBV19 | CAAQGTGTDTQYF | TGTGCCGCCCAGGGGACAGGCACAGATACGCAGTATTTT
TRBJ2-5 | TRBD2 | NA | TRBV7-7 | CASSFGAGGPETQYF | TGTGCTAGCAGCTTTGGAGCGGGAGGGCCAGAGACCCAGTACTTC
TRBJ2-5 | NA | NA | TRBV19 | CASSGQAQETQYF | TGTGCCAGTAGTGGGCAGGCCCAAGAGACCCAGTACTTC
TRBJ1-1 | NA | NA | TRBV27 | CASSLVRGNTEAFF | TGTGCCAGCAGTTTGGTTCGGGGGAACACTGAAGCTTTCTTT
TRBJ2-1 | NA | NA | TRBV18 | CASSPPSPDNEQFF | TGTGCCAGCTCACCGCCAAGCCCCGACAATGAGCAGTTCTTC
TRBJ1-1 | NA | NA | TRBV6-1 | CASSEVSGDFATEAFF | TGTGCCAGCAGTGAAGTGTCCGGGGACTTTGCCACTGAAGCTTTCTTT
TRBJ2-7 | TRBD1 | NA | TRBV2 | CASSENWQGATYEQYF | TGTGCCAGCAGTGAAAATTGGCAGGGGGCGACCTACGAGCAGTACTTC
TRBJ1-5 | TRBD1 | NA | TRBV5-8 | CASSPTQGVLQPQHF | TGTGCCAGCAGCCCAACACAGGGGGTATTGCAGCCCCAGCATTTT
TRBJ1-1 | TRBD1 | few | TRBV5-1 | CASSLFQGAAVTEAFF | TGCGCCAGCAGCTTGTTTCAGGGGGCGGCCGTAACTGAAGCTTTCTTT
TRBJ2-5 | TRBD2 | few | TRBV3-1/TRBV3-2 | CASSRRPPGASGEGETQYF | TGTGCCAGCAGCCGAAGGCCCCCCGGTGCTAGCGGGGAGGGAGAGACCCAGTACTTC
TRBJ1-1 | NA | NA | TRBV28 | CASSSRQGSGTEAFF | TGTGCCAGCAGTTCGCGTCAGGGTTCTGGCACTGAAGCTTTCTTT
TRBJ1-1 | NA | NA | TRBV7-9 | CASSLVAHIVMNTEAFF | TGTGCCAGCAGCTTAGTAGCCCACATTGTGATGAACACTGAAGCTTTCTTT
TRBJ2-7 | NA | NA | TRBV27 | CASSEARGLEYF | TGTGCCAGCAGTGAAGCTAGAGGGCTAGAGTACTTC
TRBJ2-7 | TRBD2 | NA | TRBV5-1 | CASSFSASTSGAYEQYF | TGCGCCAGCAGCTTCTCCGCATCGACTAGCGGGGCCTACGAGCAGTACTTC
TRBJ2-7 | NA | NA | TRBV3-1/TRBV3-2 | CASSQEGGANEQYF | TGTGCCAGCAGCCAAGAGGGGGGGGCGAACGAGCAGTACTTC
TRBJ2-2 | NA | NA | TRBV19 | CASGHSTGELFF | TGTGCCTCAGGCCACTCCACCGGGGAGCTGTTTTTT
TRBJ1-6 | NA | NA | TRBV11-2 | CASSSQGNWDDSPLHF | TGTGCCAGCAGCTCTCAGGGGAATTGGGATGATTCACCCCTCCACTTT
TRBJ2-7 | NA | NA | TRBV18 | CASSPSGTHYEQYF | TGTGCCAGCTCCCCTTCCGGGACACACTACGAGCAGTACTTC
TRBJ1-1 | NA | few | TRBV6-5 | CASKRGGNTEAFF | TGTGCCAGCAAACGGGGAGGGAACACTGAAGCTTTCTTT
TRBJ2-7 | NA | NA | TRBV5-1 | CASSLGRFEEQYF | TGCGCCAGCAGCTTGGGCCGCTTTGAGGAGCAGTACTTC
TRBJ2-2 | TRBD1 | NA | TRBV6-5 | CASSVSQGVTGELFF | TGTGCCAGCAGCGTATCACAGGGGGTGACCGGGGAGCTGTTTTTT
TRBJ1-1 | TRBD1 | NA | TRBV3-1/TRBV3-2 | CASSSRDRGTEAFF | TGTGCCAGCAGCTCCCGGGACAGAGGTACTGAAGCTTTCTTT
TRBJ1-2 | TRBD1 | few | TRBV6-2/TRBV6-3 | CASSSRQGYGYTF | TGTGCCAGCAGTTCCCGACAGGGTTACGGCTACACCTTC
TRBJ1-4 | TRBD1 | NA | TRBV28 | CASSLKGAREKLFF | TGTGCCAGCAGTTTAAAGGGGGCGCGGGAAAAACTGTTTTTT
TRBJ1-1 | NA | NA | TRBV7-9 | CASSFLQGMNTEAFF | TGTGCCAGCAGCTTCCTACAGGGCATGAACACTGAAGCTTTCTTT
TRBJ1-3 | NA | NA | TRBV19 | CASTLRRGTDTIYF | TGTGCCAGTACCCTAAGACGGGGTACCGACACCATATATTTT
TRBJ2-2 | TRBD2 | NA | TRBV5-1 | CASSFGLAGANGELFF | TGCGCCAGCAGTTTCGGACTAGCGGGTGCAAACGGGGAGCTGTTTTTT
TRBJ2-7 | NA | NA | TRBV5-1 | CASSLERLSYEQYF | TGCGCCAGCAGCTTGGAGCGGCTCTCCTACGAGCAGTACTTC
TRBJ2-6 | NA | NA | TRBV19 | CASRLGALDVLTF | TGTGCCAGTCGCCTGGGGGCGCTTGACGTCCTGACTTTC
TRBJ1-6 | NA | few | TRBV6-5 | CASRKGGTPLHF | TGTGCCAGCAGAAAAGGGGGTACACCCCTCCACTTT
TRBJ2-7 | TRBD2 | NA | TRBV5-6 | CASSLTRESNEQYF | TGTGCCAGCAGTCTTACGCGGGAGAGTAACGAGCAGTACTTC
TRBJ1-1 | NA | NA | TRBV7-9 | CASSLIQAGEAFF | TGTGCCAGCAGCTTAATACAGGCAGGTGAAGCTTTCTTT
TRBJ1-5 | NA | NA | TRBV6-6 | CASSYAGGGSITSQHF | TGTGCCAGCAGTTACGCCGGGGGGGGCTCAATTACATCCCAGCATTTT
TRBJ1-6 | TRBD1 | NA | TRBV5-1 | CASSLAVGRGPAISYRGALHF | TGCGCCAGCAGCTTGGCCGTCGGCAGGGGGCCGGCCATCTCCTATAGGGGGGCCCTCCACTTT
TRBJ2-7 | NA | NA | TRBV4-2 | CASSQGAGTIPYEQYF | TGTGCCAGCAGCCAAGGAGCTGGGACAATTCCCTACGAGCAGTACTTC
TRBJ1-1 | NA | few | TRBV5-1 | CASSLGLLNTEAFF | TGCGCCAGCAGCTTGGGACTCTTGAACACTGAAGCTTTCTTT
TRBJ1-6 | NA | NA | TRBV4-1 | CASSHYRDTRDSPLHF | TGCGCCAGCAGCCACTATCGGGACACCCGGGATTCACCCCTCCACTTT
TRBJ2-1 | TRBD2 | NA | TRBV9 | CASSARRIGTSIHEQFF | TGTGCCAGCAGCGCGCGCCGGATAGGGACTAGCATCCATGAGCAGTTCTTC
TRBJ2-1 | TRBD2 | NA | TRBV9 | CASSVVAGADNEQFF | TGTGCCAGCAGCGTAGTAGCGGGGGCCGACAATGAGCAGTTCTTC
TRBJ2-1 | TRBD2 | NA | TRBV28 | CASSLTGTSGNNEQFF | TGTGCCAGCAGTTTAACCGGGACTAGCGGAAACAATGAGCAGTTCTTC
TRBJ1-6 | NA | NA | TRBV28 | CASSPDTYNSPLHF | TGTGCCAGCAGTCCCGACACTTATAATTCACCCCTCCACTTT
TRBJ2-1 | TRBD1 | NA | TRBV19 | CASSNPGQGVYNEQFF | TGTGCCAGTAGTAATCCGGGACAGGGGGTTTACAATGAGCAGTTCTTC
TRBJ2-1 | TRBD2 | NA | TRBV18 | CASSPGLAAYNEQFF | TGTGCCAGCTCACCTGGACTAGCGGCCTACAATGAGCAGTTCTTC
TRBJ2-7 | NA | NA | TRBV9 | CASSVGLDSSYEQYF | TGTGCCAGCAGCGTAGGATTAGATAGTTCCTACGAGCAGTACTTC
TRBJ2-7 | NA | NA | TRBV5-5 | CASSFYRENEQYF | TGTGCCAGCAGCTTCTACAGGGAGAACGAGCAGTACTTC
TRBJ1-3 | NA | NA | TRBV3-1/TRBV3-2 | CASSRATGWGSGNTIYF | TGTGCCAGCAGCCGGGCCACAGGATGGGGCTCTGGAAACACCATATATTTT
TRBJ1-6 | NA | many | TRBV6-5 | CASRQGSVDSPLHF | TGTGCCAGCAGACAGGGAAGCGTCGATTCACCCCTCCACTTT
TRBJ1-4 | NA | NA | TRBV5-4 | CASSSAGETNEKLFF | TGTGCCAGCAGCTCTGCAGGGGAGACTAATGAAAAACTGTTTTTT
TRBJ1-4 | TRBD1 | few | TRBV29-1 | CSVKGQGEEKLFF | TGCAGCGTTAAGGGACAGGGGGAAGAAAAACTGTTTTTT
TRBJ1-6 | NA | NA | TRBV7-6 | CASSLVLGGDSPLHF | TGTGCCAGCAGCTTAGTTTTGGGGGGGGATTCACCCCTCCACTTT
TRBJ1-5 | TRBD1 | NA | TRBV7-2 | CASSSRTGDQPQHF | TGTGCCAGCAGCTCCAGGACAGGGGATCAGCCCCAGCATTTT
TRBJ2-1 | TRBD2 | NA | TRBV19 | CASSGGSGNEQFF | TGTGCCAGTAGTGGCGGGAGTGGGAATGAGCAGTTCTTC
TRBJ2-1 | NA | NA | TRBV10-3 | CAINQGVSYNEQFF | TGTGCCATCAACCAGGGCGTATCCTACAATGAGCAGTTCTTC